The next 25 T cell receptor beta chains were all read from a single sample in a study of blood T cell repertoires in COVID-19. Only in-frame clones appear in the TCRdb table, and some are missing; sequencing was by immunoSEQ multiplex PCR. Among some 210,000 clones listed, about 81% were seen once. The specimen sequenced was PBMCs or T cells enriched from blood (not recorded which). These receptors all come from a middle-aged man who had recovered from COVID-19.

The chain is built from TRBV2 and TRBJ1-1, with TRBD1 matching 9 bases. There are 15 residues in the CDR3. The germline V gene encodes CDR1 SNHLY and CDR2 FYNNEI. Germline trimming cut 3 bases from V and 5 bases from J; bases unmatched to any gene: 7. The DNA for the CDR3 is TGTGCCAGCAGTGACTACGGGACAGGGAAGACTGAAGCTTTCTTT. Protein: CASSDYGTGKTEAFF.

This chain links TRBV6-4 with TRBJ2-3; 7 bases align to TRBD1. Germline-derived CDR1 and CDR2 are MRHNA and SNTAGT. CDR3 length: 15 residues. Germline trimming cut 2 bases from V and 4 bases from J; bases unmatched to any gene: 6. In DNA, the CDR3 is TGTGCCAGCAGTGACACAGGGGCTTTTGCAGATACGCAGTATTTT. Its protein is CASSDTGAFADTQYF.

The V and J genes are TRBV30 and TRBJ1-4; weak D call: TRBD1 (6 bases). This CDR3 is built from 12 residues. Germline V gene lookup returns CDR1 GTSNPN and CDR2 SVGIG (reference sequence). V shed 4 bases and J shed 10 bases, with 13 bases lying between them. CDR3 bases: TGTGCCTGGACCCGAACAGGGAGAAAACTGTTTTTT. It encodes CAWTRTGRKLFF.

V gene TRBV29-1 combines with J gene TRBJ1-2, with D uncertain. Germline assignment: CDR1 SQVTM and CDR2 ANQGSEA. V lost 8 bases to trimming and J lost 7 bases, with 17 bases between them. The CDR3 totals 12 residues. This CDR3 reads CSYREGAGGYTF. CDR3 nucleotide sequence: TGCAGCTATCGCGAGGGTGCCGGTGGCTACACCTTC.

J is TRBJ1-2 and V is TRBV7-8; TRBD1 matches 7 bases. The J segment lost 5 bases and the V segment lost 5 bases, leaving 5 bases of the junction unmatched. This CDR3 is built from 13 residues. The germline V gene has CDR1 SGHVS and CDR2 FQNEAQ. Here the CDR3 DNA reads TGTGCCAGCAGCATAGGACAGGCTTATGGCTACACCTTC. Amino acids: CASSIGQAYGYTF.

V is TRBV30 and J is TRBJ2-5, with TRBD1 as a possible D gene (6 bases). Trimming left V 3 bases short and J 7 bases short, with 18 bases between. CDR1 and CDR2 from the germline V gene are GTSNPN and SVGIG (reference sequence). The CDR3 is 14 residues long. This CDR3 reads CAWSAGTNTGTQYF. CDR3 nucleotide sequence: TGTGCCTGGAGCGCCGGGACAAATACAGGGACCCAGTACTTC. Full variable domain (missing parts from reference TRBV30 and TRBJ2-5): SQTIHQWPATLVQPVGSPLSLECTVEGTSNPNLYWYRQAAGRGLQLLFYSVGIGQISSEVPQNLSASRPQDRQFILSSKKLLLSDSGFYLCAWSAGTNTGTQYFGPGTRLLVL.

The chain couples TRBV3-1 (or the pseudogene TRBV3-2) to TRBJ1-2; a possible D gene is TRBD1 (6 bases). The V end was cut by 4 bases, the J end by 5 bases, with 26 bases between. The length of the CDR3 is 18 residues. Per germline, CDR1 LGHDT and CDR2 YNNKEL (reference sequence). CDR3 nucleotides: TGTGCCAGCAGCCCCCTATTACAGGGAGGGGGTCAATGGTATGGCTACACCTTC. It encodes CASSPLLQGGGQWYGYTF.

Of note for this clone: The same CDR3 arises from other DNA sequences in this sample as well. The chain employs TRBV30 and TRBJ2-1; D gene ambiguous. The ends were cut back, 0 bases at V and 2 bases at J, with 8 bases in the middle. The CDR3 has 14 amino acids. The germline gives CDR1 GTSNPN, CDR2 SVGIG (reference sequence). The CDR3 reads CAWSVGTAYNEQFF. DNA of the CDR3: TGTGCCTGGAGTGTCGGTACAGCCTACAATGAGCAGTTCTTC.

In its sample, this clone was seen once. The V call is TRBV2, the J call TRBJ2-3, with TRBD1 matching 7 bases. With V trimmed by 8 bases and J by 0 bases, 8 bases remained unmatched. The CDR3 runs 15 residues. Germline values: CDR1 SNHLY, CDR2 FYNNEI. CDR3 region: CASPGQQSSTDTQYF. As DNA, the CDR3 is TGTGCCAGCCCGGGACAGCAATCTAGCACAGATACGCAGTATTTT.

The V call is TRBV18, the J call TRBJ1-3; D gene ambiguous. Trimming stripped 1 base from V and 2 bases from J, with 6 bases between. The germline gives CDR1 KGHSH, CDR2 LQKENI. This CDR3 is 14 amino acids long. CDR3 in amino acids: CASSPQYTGNTIYF. CDR3 DNA: TGTGCCAGCTCACCACAGTACACTGGAAACACCATATATTTT. Full variable domain (outside the CDR3, taken from reference TRBV18 and TRBJ1-3): NAGVMQNPRHLVRRRGQEARLRCSPMKGHSHVYWYRQLPEEGLKFMVYLQKENIIDESGMPKERFSAEFPKEGPSILRIQQVVRGDSAAYFCASSPQYTGNTIYFGEGSWLTVV.

The chain links TRBV15 to TRBJ2-4; D is perhaps TRBD2 (5 bases). V was cut by 1 base and J by 5 bases, with 18 bases left in between. The CDR3 totals 17 residues. Germline V gene sequence: CDR1 LNHNV, CDR2 YYDKDF (reference sequence). This chain's CDR3 is CATSRGGFGVTENIQYF. The DNA of the CDR3 is TGTGCCACCAGCAGAGGCGGGTTTGGGGTAACGGAAAACATTCAGTACTTC. The full variable domain, completed using reference TRBV15 and TRBJ2-4, is DAMVIQNPRYQVTQFGKPVTLSCSQTLNHNVMYWYQQKSSQAPKLLFHYYDKDFNNEADTPDNFQSRRPNTSFCFLDIRSPGLGDTAMYLCATSRGGFGVTENIQYFGAGTRLSVL.

V and J are TRBV2 and TRBJ1-5; no definite D call. Trimming left V 4 bases short and J 5 bases short, with 9 bases between. CDR1 and CDR2 from the germline V gene are SNHLY and FYNNEI. The CDR3 contains 13 residues. The CDR3 is CASSGRWDQPQHF. Written as DNA, the CDR3 is TGTGCCAGCAGTGGGAGATGGGATCAGCCCCAGCATTTT.

V gene TRBV5-6 combines with J gene TRBJ2-1; TRBD2 agrees at 8 bases. Looked up from germline, CDR1 is SGHDT and CDR2 is YYEEEE. Unmatched junction bases numbered 5, after V lost 3 bases and J lost 15 bases. The CDR3 runs to 11 residues. The CDR3: CASSSGLEGFF. The CDR3 region has the DNA TGTGCCAGCAGCTCGGGACTAGAAGGGTTCTTC. Variable domain in full (rest from reference TRBV5-6 and TRBJ2-1): DAGVTQSPTHLIKTRGQQVTLRCSPKSGHDTVSWYQQALGQGPQFIFQYYEEEERQRGNFPDRFSGHQFPNYSSELNVNALLLGDSALYLCASSSGLEGFFGPGTRLTVL.

The chain joins TRBV18 to TRBJ1-4; D unclear. This CDR3 spans 12 amino acids. Per germline, CDR1 KGHSH and CDR2 LQKENI. The V end was cut by 9 bases, the J end by 8 bases, with 13 bases between. CDR3 in amino acids: CASSNEEEKLFF. The CDR3 DNA is TGTGCCAGTTCCAACGAGGAGGAAAAACTGTTTTTT.

This chain connects TRBV10-1 to TRBJ1-2; TRBD1 matches at 7 bases. CDR1 and CDR2 (germline): WNHNN, SYGVQD (reference sequence). Trimming cost V 6 bases and J 8 bases; bases outside gene matches: 6. The CDR3 extends over 12 amino acids. As DNA, the CDR3 is TGCGCCAGCAGCCACAGGGGAACGGGCTACACCTTC. This translates into CASSHRGTGYTF.

The chain has TRBV4-1 and TRBJ2-1, with TRBD2 matching 8 bases. From germline, CDR1 is MGHRA and CDR2 YSYEKL. Trimming at V came to 0 bases and at J to 3 bases, leaving 4 bases not matched to a gene. CDR3 length: 16 residues. The CDR3 is CASSQDRGGGYNEQFF. CDR3 in DNA: TGCGCCAGCAGCCAAGATCGGGGGGGCGGCTACAATGAGCAGTTCTTC.

With regard to this clone: The germline gene is not matched at one end of the junction; a read error may be the cause. The rearrangement links TRBV7-9 to TRBJ1-1; tentatively, D is TRBD1 (5 bases). The CDR3 runs to 13 residues. The germline CDR1 and CDR2 sequences are SEHNR and FQNEAQ (reference sequence). The CDR3 reads CASSSTGFGLYVF. The CDR3, as DNA: TGTGCCAGCAGTTCTACAGGATTTGGGCTATATGTCTTT.

The chain links TRBV30 to TRBJ2-7; TRBD2 aligns across 7 bases. The CDR3 is 15 amino acids. V was clipped by 0 bases and J by 0 bases; unmatched bases: 5. Per the germline V gene, CDR1 is GTSNPN and CDR2 is SVGIG (reference sequence). CDR3 nucleotides: TGTGCCTGGAGTGTACGAGGCGGGAGCTCCTACGAGCAGTACTTC. Protein product: CAWSVRGGSSYEQYF. Variable domain in full (rest from reference TRBV30 and TRBJ2-7): SQTIHQWPATLVQPVGSPLSLECTVEGTSNPNLYWYRQAAGRGLQLLFYSVGIGQISSEVPQNLSASRPQDRQFILSSKKLLLSDSGFYLCAWSVRGGSSYEQYFGPGTRLTVT.

The chain links TRBV7-8 to TRBJ1-6; perhaps TRBD1 as D (5 bases). The CDR3 covers 16 residues. Trimming took 4 bases from V and 6 from J, leaving 16 bases between them. Germline-derived CDR1 and CDR2 are SGHVS and FQNEAQ. The CDR3 region has the DNA TGTGCCAGCAGCTCCTCAGGGTGGCGAGGTAATTCACCCCTCCACTTT. Encoded protein: CASSSSGWRGNSPLHF.

The chain recombines TRBV6-6 with TRBJ2-3; 8 bases match TRBD2. The CDR3 has 14 amino acids. Germline CDR1 is MNHNY and CDR2 is SVGAGI (reference sequence). V dropped 6 bases and J dropped 1; count of bases not matched to a gene: 3. The chain's CDR3 is CASRGREGTDTQYF. The DNA for the CDR3 is TGTGCCAGCAGGGGGCGGGAGGGCACAGATACGCAGTATTTT.

Note on this clone: This sample also contains other DNA sequences that code for the same CDR3. V usage is TRBV6-5 and J usage is TRBJ1-1; D is ambiguous. Per the germline V gene, CDR1 is MNHEY and CDR2 is SVGAGI. CDR3 size: 13 residues. The V end was cut by 0 bases, the J end by 1 base, with 3 bases between. CDR3 residues: CASSYSRNTEAFF. The CDR3 region has the DNA TGTGCCAGCAGTTACTCGAGGAACACTGAAGCTTTCTTT.

The chain is built from TRBV5-6 and TRBJ2-2; D might be TRBD2 (5 bases). The CDR3 is 14 amino acids. Per the germline V gene, CDR1 is SGHDT and CDR2 is YYEEEE. Trimming took off 2 bases at V and 7 bases at J, with 12 bases between the two ends. The CDR3 DNA follows: TGTGCCAGCAGCTTACGGATGGGGAGCGGGGAGCTGTTTTTT. Translating it yields CASSLRMGSGELFF.

In its sample, this clone was seen a few times. The chain carries TRBV18 and TRBJ1-3; 7 bases match TRBD1. Germline CDR1 and CDR2: KGHSH and LQKENI. V shed 2 bases, J shed 3 bases, and the junction held 4 bases outside the gene matches. The CDR3 is 15 amino acids. The CDR3 loop is CASSPDRVGGNTIYF. The CDR3 coding sequence is TGTGCCAGCTCACCAGACAGGGTCGGTGGAAACACCATATATTTT.

This chain links TRBV6-4 with TRBJ2-3; weak D call: TRBD1 (6 bases). The V end was cut by 2 bases, the J end by 2 bases, with 11 bases between. The germline CDR1 and CDR2 sequences are MRHNA and SNTAGT. The CDR3 sequence is 15 residues long. The CDR3 protein is CASSDRGSSTDTQYF. CDR3 DNA: TGTGCCAGCAGTGACAGGGGGTCTTCCACAGATACGCAGTATTTT.

This clone was seen a handful of times. CDR3 amino acids: CASSTRRLAGVGPRYEQYF. DNA of the CDR3: TGTGCCAGCAGCACACGCCGACTAGCGGGGGTTGGGCCCCGCTACGAGCAGTACTTC. This chain links TRBV11-2 with TRBJ2-7, with 12 bases matching TRBD2. Germline V gene sequence: CDR1 SGHAT, CDR2 FQNNGV. The V and J ends lost 5 bases and 3 bases, in that order; junction bases with no gene match: 17. The CDR3 is 19 amino acids.